Listed below are T cell receptor beta chains from one sample, sequenced in a study of shared clonotypes between healthy human individuals. Sequencing used immunoSEQ multiplex PCR; TCRdb keeps in-frame clones, though not all of them. The sample holds some 2,500,000 clones, 80% to 95% seen once. Input material: naive CD4+ T cells from PBMCs. These receptors were taken from a man aged 18-30 years in good health. Some clones in this sample may be carry-over from other donors' samples. Each CDR3 is given with its conserved first and last residue. D genes are given only for firm matches. Clone size is given for some rows only: seen once, a few or many times, or a class if the clone is expanded.

>TRBV11-1|TRBD2|-|TRBJ2-5
TGTGCCAGCAGCCCGACTAGCGGACAAGAGACCCAGTACTTC
CASSPTSGQETQYF
>TRBV7-9|-|-|TRBJ1-2
TGTGCCAGCAGCTTCGAACAGTTCTATGGCTACACCTTC
CASSFEQFYGYTF
>TRBV7-3|-|-|TRBJ1-2
TGTGCCAGCAGCTTAACGGGTGCCGGAGATGGCTACACCTTC
CASSLTGAGDGYTF
>TRBV9|TRBD2|-|TRBJ2-3
TGTGCCAGCAGCCCCCGAGCGGGAGGGCCGGGAGATACGCAGTATTTT
CASSPRAGGPGDTQYF
>TRBV19|TRBD2|once|TRBJ2-3
TGTGCCACCCGGCGGGGGGGCACAGATACGCAGTATTTT
CATRRGGTDTQYF
>TRBV7-3|TRBD2|-|TRBJ2-1
TGTGCCAGCAGCATGACTAGCGGGAGTACCCATGAGCAGTTCTTC
CASSMTSGSTHEQFF
>TRBV5-4|-|-|TRBJ2-7
TGTGCCAGCAGCCCACGCCCGGGGGGCGGCTTCGGCGAGCAGTACTTC
CASSPRPGGGFGEQYF
>TRBV20-1|-|-|TRBJ1-2
TGCAGTCCGGCCGGGGCTACCGGCTACACCTTC
CSPAGATGYTF
>TRBV18|TRBD1|-|TRBJ2-2
TGTGCCAGCTCACCCGTGGGACAGGGGGTCACCGGGGAGCTGTTTTTT
CASSPVGQGVTGELFF
>TRBV2|TRBD2|-|TRBJ2-7
TGTGCCAGCAATCTTGGACTAGCGGGAAACTCCTACGAGCAGTACTTC
CASNLGLAGNSYEQYF
>TRBV29-1|-|-|TRBJ2-1
TGCAGCGCGACGCTCCCGGGGGAGCAGTTCTTC
CSATLPGEQFF
>TRBV7-2|TRBD1|-|TRBJ2-5
TGTGCCAGCAGTCGGACAGGGGGAGAGACCCAGTACTTC
CASSRTGGETQYF
>TRBV30|TRBD1|-|TRBJ2-1
TGTGCCTGGAACTCGGACAGGGCTTACAATGAGCAGTTCTTC
CAWNSDRAYNEQFF
>TRBV5-1|-|-|TRBJ2-2
TGCGCCAGCAGCTCGAGGGTCGGGGAAGCGAACACCGGGGAGCTGTTTTTT
CASSSRVGEANTGELFF
>TRBV19|-|-|TRBJ2-6
TGTGCCAGTAGTATAGTCCGGGGAGTTGGGGCCAACGTCCTGACTTTC
CASSIVRGVGANVLTF
>TRBV5-1|TRBD1|-|TRBJ1-1
TGCGCCAGCAGCTTGGCAGCAGGGGGTGAAGCTTTCTTT
CASSLAAGGEAFF
>TRBV7-2|-|once|TRBJ2-2
TGTGCCAGCAGTCGTGCTGAGGCGACCGGGGAGCTGTTTTTT
CASSRAEATGELFF
>TRBV2|-|-|TRBJ2-6
TGTGCCATTTCCGGACGGGGAGTACTCTCTGGGGCCAACGTCCTGACTTTC
CAISGRGVLSGANVLTF
>TRBV7-3|TRBD2|-|TRBJ2-1
TGTGCCAGCAGCTTAGGTGCTAGCGGGATCGTCGATGAGCAGTTCTTC
CASSLGASGIVDEQFF
>TRBV6-5|TRBD1|-|TRBJ2-7
TGTGCCAGCAGAAGGGGGACAGGACTTTACGAGCAGTACTTC
CASRRGTGLYEQYF
>TRBV18|-|-|TRBJ2-6
TGTGCCAGCTCACCCCAAGGGGGCTCTGGGGCCAACGTCCTGACTTTC
CASSPQGGSGANVLTF
>TRBV28|-|-|TRBJ1-2
TGTGCCAGCAGTTCCAAGGGGGGGCTTGGCTACACCTTC
CASSSKGGLGYTF
>TRBV5-4|TRBD2|-|TRBJ2-7
TGTGCCAGCAGCCGGGGTGGGGAGGGGAATTACGAGCAGTACTTC
CASSRGGEGNYEQYF
>TRBV11-3|TRBD1|-|TRBJ2-5
TGTGCCAGCAGCTTAGACGGGACAGAGAAGACCCAGTACTTC
CASSLDGTEKTQYF
>TRBV7-2|TRBD1|-|TRBJ2-7
TGTGCCAGCAGCTCCTCCGGACAGGGACGATACGAGCAGTACTTC
CASSSSGQGRYEQYF
>TRBV29-1|-|few|TRBJ1-1
TGCAGCGTTGCGGGCCGAGTGAACACTGAAGCTTTCTTT
CSVAGRVNTEAFF
>TRBV28|-|-|TRBJ1-5
TGTGCCAGCAGTCCCCTACCCCCCAATCAGCCCCAGCATTTT
CASSPLPPNQPQHF
>TRBV7-9|-|-|TRBJ1-3
TGTGCCAGCAGTTCTGACAGGTTTCGCAACACCATATATTTT
CASSSDRFRNTIYF
>TRBV30|TRBD1|-|TRBJ2-1
TGTGCCTGGATTAAATGGACAGGGATATACAATGAGCAGTTCTTC
CAWIKWTGIYNEQFF
>TRBV19|TRBD1|-|TRBJ2-1
TGTGCCAGTAGTACGAACCGGGACAGGGGGCTTGTCTACAATGAGCAGTTCTTC
CASSTNRDRGLVYNEQFF
>TRBV4-2|TRBD1|-|TRBJ1-2
TGTGCCAGCAGCCAAGACCCAACAGGGGGGGGTGGCTACACCTTC
CASSQDPTGGGGYTF
>TRBV14|-|-|TRBJ2-3
TGTGCCAGCAGCCTGTCCCCCCGAGGCACAGATACGCAGTATTTT
CASSLSPRGTDTQYF
>TRBV6-5|TRBD1|once|TRBJ1-5
TGTGCCAGCAGTTCAACAGGGGGAGGCGGGCCCCAGCATTTT
CASSSTGGGGPQHF
>TRBV27|-|-|TRBJ2-1
TGTGCCAGCAGTAGGCCCAGCGGCAGCTCCTACAATGAGCAGTTCTTC
CASSRPSGSSYNEQFF
>TRBV27|TRBD1|-|TRBJ1-2
TGTGCCAGCAGTTCACCAGGGGGAAGCGGGTATGGCTACACCTTC
CASSSPGGSGYGYTF
>TRBV5-4|TRBD1|-|TRBJ2-6
TGTGCCAGCAGCTTGGGGACAGGGTACCCTGGGGCCAACGTCCTGACTTTC
CASSLGTGYPGANVLTF
>TRBV5-1|TRBD1|-|TRBJ2-3
TGCGCCAGCGCCGGGACAGGGAGCACAGATACGCAGTATTTT
CASAGTGSTDTQYF
>TRBV4-1|-|few|TRBJ1-1
TGCGCCAGCAGCCAAGATCTGGGTAGATTGGGGCAGGAAGCTTTCTTT
CASSQDLGRLGQEAFF
>TRBV10-3|-|-|TRBJ1-1
TGTGCCATCAGTGAGAGGGGCGGCTTGGGGACTGAAGCTTTCTTT
CAISERGGLGTEAFF
>TRBV9|-|-|TRBJ1-1
TGTGCCAGCAGCGCCCCTGGGGGGGAAGCTTTCTTT
CASSAPGGEAFF
>TRBV18|-|-|TRBJ1-1
TGTGCCAGCTCACCGGGGATGAACACTGAAGCTTTCTTT
CASSPGMNTEAFF
>TRBV5-1|TRBD2|few|TRBJ2-7
TGCGCCAGCAGCTTGGCGGGGGGGACTAGCGGGAGAGGCGAGCAGTACTTC
CASSLAGGTSGRGEQYF
>TRBV7-9|TRBD2|-|TRBJ2-7
TGTGCCAGCAGCCGACTAGCGCCTTCCTACGAGCAGTACTTC
CASSRLAPSYEQYF
>TRBV5-1|-|-|TRBJ1-2
TGCGCCAGCAGCTTGGTCGCCGGTGCGTCAGTGGGGAGCTACACCTTC
CASSLVAGASVGSYTF
>TRBV6-5|TRBD2|once|TRBJ2-2
TGTGCCAGCAGTAACGGGGGGAGGTCCGGGGAGCTGTTTTTT
CASSNGGRSGELFF